This is a list of T cell receptor beta chains from one sample in a study of T cells after yellow fever vaccination. A single record per CDR3 protein comes from TCRdb applying MiXCR to the 5' RACE reads. Of tens of thousands of distinct CDR3 sequences listed, less than 5.5% are singletons. The sample in question was PBMCs, either bulk or a sorted T-cell subset (CD4+, CD8+, memory, or dextramer-sorted; not recorded which), obtained 35 to 50 days after the first yellow fever vaccination. All receptors derive from a man aged 18 to 35 who received the YFV17D yellow fever vaccine. Both conserved end residues are part of each CDR3. D genes are given only for firm matches. Size is stated for part of the rows, as once, few or many counts, or as a class when the clone is expanded.

v_gene: TRBV7-2; len: 13; d_gene: -; j_gene: TRBJ1-1; abundance: many; CDR3aa: CASSSTVNTEAFF; CDR3nt: TGTGCCAGCAGCTCGACAGTGAACACTGAAGCTTTCTTT
v_gene: TRBV3-1; len: 12; d_gene: -; j_gene: TRBJ2-5; abundance: many; CDR3aa: CASSQEPETQYF; CDR3nt: TGTGCCAGCAGCCAAGAACCAGAGACCCAGTACTTC
v_gene: TRBV21-1; len: 15; d_gene: -; j_gene: TRBJ2-1; abundance: many; CDR3aa: CASIQVGKGGNEQFF; CDR3nt: TGTGCCAGCATCCAAGTCGGGAAGGGGGGCAATGAGCAGTTCTTC
v_gene: TRBV7-9; len: 12; d_gene: -; j_gene: TRBJ1-5; abundance: many; CDR3aa: CASGDTNQPQHF; CDR3nt: TGTGCCAGCGGGGACACAAATCAGCCCCAGCATTTT
v_gene: TRBV7-7; len: 14; d_gene: -; j_gene: TRBJ2-1; abundance: many; CDR3aa: CASSLRPEGDEQFF; CDR3nt: TGTGCCAGCAGCTTACGGCCAGAGGGGGATGAGCAGTTCTTC
v_gene: TRBV4-1; len: 14; d_gene: -; j_gene: TRBJ1-5; abundance: -; CDR3aa: CASSDVQSGQPQHF; CDR3nt: TGCGCCAGCAGTGATGTCCAGTCGGGTCAGCCCCAGCATTTT
v_gene: TRBV7-9; len: 14; d_gene: TRBD2; j_gene: TRBJ2-5; abundance: many; CDR3aa: CASNPSGGQETQYF; CDR3nt: TGTGCCAGCAACCCTAGCGGGGGCCAAGAGACCCAGTACTTC
v_gene: TRBV7-9; len: 15; d_gene: -; j_gene: TRBJ1-2; abundance: many; CDR3aa: CASSLGTANPYGYTF; CDR3nt: TGTGCCAGCAGCTTAGGGACAGCTAATCCCTATGGCTACACCTTC
v_gene: TRBV11-2; len: 13; d_gene: TRBD1; j_gene: TRBJ1-2; abundance: many; CDR3aa: CASSQPGQPSRTF; CDR3nt: TGTGCCAGCAGCCAGCCGGGACAGCCGTCGAGGACCTTC
v_gene: TRBV11-2; len: 13; d_gene: TRBD2; j_gene: TRBJ2-3; abundance: many; CDR3aa: CASAGGLKDTQYF; CDR3nt: TGTGCCAGCGCGGGGGGGCTTAAAGATACGCAGTATTTT
v_gene: TRBV4-3; len: 10; d_gene: -; j_gene: TRBJ1-1; abundance: many; CDR3aa: CATWNTEAFF; CDR3nt: TGCGCCACATGGAACACTGAAGCTTTCTTT
v_gene: TRBV7-2; len: 15; d_gene: TRBD1; j_gene: TRBJ2-7; abundance: many; CDR3aa: CASSPRGQHSYEQYF; CDR3nt: TGTGCCAGCAGCCCCAGGGGGCAGCACTCCTACGAGCAGTACTTC
v_gene: TRBV2; len: 15; d_gene: TRBD1; j_gene: TRBJ1-5; abundance: many; CDR3aa: CASQEDRVGNQPQHF; CDR3nt: TGTGCCAGCCAGGAGGACAGGGTAGGCAATCAGCCCCAGCATTTT
v_gene: TRBV4-3; len: 14; d_gene: -; j_gene: TRBJ1-3; abundance: few; CDR3aa: CASSPDGFVDTIYF; CDR3nt: TGCGCCAGCAGCCCAGACGGGTTCGTCGACACCATATATTTT
v_gene: TRBV24-1; len: 13; d_gene: TRBD1; j_gene: TRBJ2-2; abundance: many; CDR3aa: CATGTGDTGELFF; CDR3nt: TGTGCCACCGGGACAGGGGACACCGGGGAGCTGTTTTTT
v_gene: TRBV6-5; len: 15; d_gene: TRBD1; j_gene: TRBJ2-7; abundance: many; CDR3aa: CASSYSGQGAYEQYF; CDR3nt: TGTGCCAGCAGTTACTCGGGACAGGGGGCCTACGAGCAGTACTTC
v_gene: TRBV7-2; len: 14; d_gene: -; j_gene: TRBJ2-7; abundance: many; CDR3aa: CASSRHGGSYEQYF; CDR3nt: TGTGCCAGCAGCCGTCATGGTGGTTCCTACGAGCAGTACTTC
v_gene: TRBV9; len: 15; d_gene: TRBD2; j_gene: TRBJ2-1; abundance: many; CDR3aa: CASSVRLAEYNEQFF; CDR3nt: TGTGCCAGCAGCGTGAGACTAGCGGAGTACAATGAGCAGTTCTTC